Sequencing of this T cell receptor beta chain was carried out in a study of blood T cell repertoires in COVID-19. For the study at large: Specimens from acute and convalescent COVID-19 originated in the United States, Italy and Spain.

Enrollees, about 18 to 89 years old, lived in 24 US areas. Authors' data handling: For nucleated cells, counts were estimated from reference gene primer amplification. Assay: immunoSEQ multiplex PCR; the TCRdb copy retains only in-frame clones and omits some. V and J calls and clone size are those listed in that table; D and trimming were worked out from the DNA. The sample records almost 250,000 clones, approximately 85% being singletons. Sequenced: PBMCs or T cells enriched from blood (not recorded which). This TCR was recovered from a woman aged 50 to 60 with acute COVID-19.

The CDR3 loop is CASSLGGTGDEKLFF. DNA of the CDR3: TGTGCCAGCAGCTTGGGGGGGACAGGGGATGAAAAACTGTTTTTT. The chain combines TRBV5-4 with TRBJ1-4; 10 bases fit TRBD1. Germline V gene sequence: CDR1 SGHNT, CDR2 YYREEE (reference sequence). The CDR3 has 15 amino acids. V trimming: 0 bases; J trimming: 6 bases; junction bases outside the gene matches: 2.